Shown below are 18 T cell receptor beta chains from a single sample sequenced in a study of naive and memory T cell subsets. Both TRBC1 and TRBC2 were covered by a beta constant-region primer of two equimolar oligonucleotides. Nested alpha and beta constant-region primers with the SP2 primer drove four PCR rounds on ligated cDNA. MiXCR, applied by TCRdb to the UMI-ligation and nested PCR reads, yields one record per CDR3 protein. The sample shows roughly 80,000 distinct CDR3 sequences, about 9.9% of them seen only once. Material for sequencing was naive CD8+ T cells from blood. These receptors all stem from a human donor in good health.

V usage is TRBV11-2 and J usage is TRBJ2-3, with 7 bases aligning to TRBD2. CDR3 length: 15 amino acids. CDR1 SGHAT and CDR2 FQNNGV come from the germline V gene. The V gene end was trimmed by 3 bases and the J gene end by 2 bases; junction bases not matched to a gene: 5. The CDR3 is CASSFGGRATDTQYF. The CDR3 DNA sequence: TGTGCCAGCAGCTTCGGGGGGAGAGCCACAGATACGCAGTATTTT.

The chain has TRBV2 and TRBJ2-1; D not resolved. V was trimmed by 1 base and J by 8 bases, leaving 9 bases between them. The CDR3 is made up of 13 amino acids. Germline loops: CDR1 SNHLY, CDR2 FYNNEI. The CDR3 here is CASSEGAGDEQFF. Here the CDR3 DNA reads TGTGCCAGCAGTGAAGGGGCCGGCGATGAGCAGTTCTTC.

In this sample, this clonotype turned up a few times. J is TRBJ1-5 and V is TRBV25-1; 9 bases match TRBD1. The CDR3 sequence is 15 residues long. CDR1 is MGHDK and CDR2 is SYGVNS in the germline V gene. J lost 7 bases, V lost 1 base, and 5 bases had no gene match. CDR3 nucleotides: TGTGCCAGCAGTGAATCCTCGGACAGGGGACAGCCCCAGCATTTT. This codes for CASSESSDRGQPQHF.

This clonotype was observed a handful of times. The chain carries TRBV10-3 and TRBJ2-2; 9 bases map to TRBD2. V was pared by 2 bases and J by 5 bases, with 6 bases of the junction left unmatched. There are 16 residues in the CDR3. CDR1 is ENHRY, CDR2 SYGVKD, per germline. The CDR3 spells CAISEPSGRKTGELFF. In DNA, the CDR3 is TGTGCCATCAGTGAGCCGAGCGGGAGGAAAACCGGGGAGCTGTTTTTT.

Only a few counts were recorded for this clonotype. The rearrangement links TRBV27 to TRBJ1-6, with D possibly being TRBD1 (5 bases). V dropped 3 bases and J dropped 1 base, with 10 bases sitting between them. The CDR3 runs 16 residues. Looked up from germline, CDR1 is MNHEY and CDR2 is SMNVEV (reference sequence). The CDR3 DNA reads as TGTGCCAGCAGTTTTCGAGGGGAGTCCTATAATTCACCCCTCCACTTT. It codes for CASSFRGESYNSPLHF.

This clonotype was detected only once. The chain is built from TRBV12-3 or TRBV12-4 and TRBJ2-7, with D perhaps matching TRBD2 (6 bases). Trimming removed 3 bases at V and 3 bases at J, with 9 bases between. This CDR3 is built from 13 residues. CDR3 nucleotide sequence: TGTGCCAGCAGTTTCGTAGCGGACTACGAGCAGTACTTC. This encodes CASSFVADYEQYF.

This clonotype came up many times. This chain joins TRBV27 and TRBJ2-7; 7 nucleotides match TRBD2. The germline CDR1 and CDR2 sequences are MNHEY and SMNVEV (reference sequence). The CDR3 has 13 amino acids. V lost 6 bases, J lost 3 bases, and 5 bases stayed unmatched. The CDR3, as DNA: TGTGCCAGCAGGGGTGGGACTATCTACGAGCAGTACTTC. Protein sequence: CASRGGTIYEQYF.

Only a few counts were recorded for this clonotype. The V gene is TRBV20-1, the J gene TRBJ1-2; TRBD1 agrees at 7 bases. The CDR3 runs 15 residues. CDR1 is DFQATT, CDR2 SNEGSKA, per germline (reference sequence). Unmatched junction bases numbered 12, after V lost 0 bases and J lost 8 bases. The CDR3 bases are TGCAGTGCTAGAGATCTGGCAGGGGGGGTTGAAGGCTACACCTTC. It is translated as CSARDLAGGVEGYTF.

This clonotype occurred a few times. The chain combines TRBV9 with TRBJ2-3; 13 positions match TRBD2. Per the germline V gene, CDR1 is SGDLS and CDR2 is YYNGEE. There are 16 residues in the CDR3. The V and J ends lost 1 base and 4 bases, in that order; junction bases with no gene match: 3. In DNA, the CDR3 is TGTGCCAGCAGCGTAAGACTAGCGGGAGGTTCAGATACGCAGTATTTT. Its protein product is CASSVRLAGGSDTQYF.

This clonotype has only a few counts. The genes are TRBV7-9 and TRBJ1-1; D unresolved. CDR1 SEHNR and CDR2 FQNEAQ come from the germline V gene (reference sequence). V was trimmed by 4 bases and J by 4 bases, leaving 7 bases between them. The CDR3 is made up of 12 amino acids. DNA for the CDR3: TGTGCCAGCAGCTCAATTGTCACTGAAGCTTTCTTT. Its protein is CASSSIVTEAFF.

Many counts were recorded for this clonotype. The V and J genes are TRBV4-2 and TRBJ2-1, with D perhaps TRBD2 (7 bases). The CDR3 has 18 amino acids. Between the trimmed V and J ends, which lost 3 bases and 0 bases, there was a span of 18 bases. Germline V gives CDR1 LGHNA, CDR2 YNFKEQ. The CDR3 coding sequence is TGTGCCAGCAGCCACCCGTACGGGGGCGGGAGCTCCTACAATGAGCAGTTCTTC. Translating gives CASSHPYGGGSSYNEQFF.

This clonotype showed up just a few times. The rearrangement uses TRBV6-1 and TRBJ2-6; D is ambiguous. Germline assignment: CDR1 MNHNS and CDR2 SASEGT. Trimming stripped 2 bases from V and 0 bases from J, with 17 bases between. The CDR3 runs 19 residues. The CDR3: CASSETWVVLVSGANVLTF. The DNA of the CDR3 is TGTGCCAGCAGTGAAACATGGGTAGTCTTAGTCTCTGGGGCCAACGTCCTGACTTTC.

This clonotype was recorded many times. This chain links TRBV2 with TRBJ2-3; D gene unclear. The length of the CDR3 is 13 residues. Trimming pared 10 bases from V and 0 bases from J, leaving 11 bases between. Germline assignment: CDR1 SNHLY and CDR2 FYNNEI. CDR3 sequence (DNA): TGTGCCAACCAAAGGGTTAGCACAGATACGCAGTATTTT. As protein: CANQRVSTDTQYF. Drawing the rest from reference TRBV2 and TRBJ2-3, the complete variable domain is EPEVTQTPSHQVTQMGQEVILRCVPISNHLYFYWYRQILGQKVEFLVSFYNNEISEKSEIFDDQFSVERPDGSNFTLKIRSTKLEDSAMYFCANQRVSTDTQYFGPGTRLTVL.

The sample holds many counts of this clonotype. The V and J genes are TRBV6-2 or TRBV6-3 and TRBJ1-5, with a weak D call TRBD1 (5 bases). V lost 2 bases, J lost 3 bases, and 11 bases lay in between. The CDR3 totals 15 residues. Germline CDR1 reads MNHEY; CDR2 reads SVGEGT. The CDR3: CASSYGSGINQPQHF. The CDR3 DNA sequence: TGTGCCAGCAGTTACGGGTCAGGGATCAATCAGCCCCAGCATTTT.

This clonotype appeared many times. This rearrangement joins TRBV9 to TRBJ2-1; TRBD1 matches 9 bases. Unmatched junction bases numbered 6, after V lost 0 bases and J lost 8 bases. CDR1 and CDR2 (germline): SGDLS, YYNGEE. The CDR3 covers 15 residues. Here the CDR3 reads CASSVVGTGSDEQFF. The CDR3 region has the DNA TGTGCCAGCAGCGTAGTCGGGACAGGGAGCGATGAGCAGTTCTTC.

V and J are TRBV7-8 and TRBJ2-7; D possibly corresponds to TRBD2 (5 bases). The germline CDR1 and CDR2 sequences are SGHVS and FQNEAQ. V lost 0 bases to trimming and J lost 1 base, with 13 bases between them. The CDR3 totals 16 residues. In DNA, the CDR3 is TGTGCCAGCAGCTTAGCGAGGGCTGGTTTTTCCTACGAGCAGTACTTC. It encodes CASSLARAGFSYEQYF.

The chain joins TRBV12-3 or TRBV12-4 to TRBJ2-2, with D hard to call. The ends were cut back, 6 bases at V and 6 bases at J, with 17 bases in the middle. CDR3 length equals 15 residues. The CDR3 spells CASSSFRFNAGELFF. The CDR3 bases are TGTGCCAGCAGCTCGTTCAGGTTCAACGCCGGGGAGCTGTTTTTT.

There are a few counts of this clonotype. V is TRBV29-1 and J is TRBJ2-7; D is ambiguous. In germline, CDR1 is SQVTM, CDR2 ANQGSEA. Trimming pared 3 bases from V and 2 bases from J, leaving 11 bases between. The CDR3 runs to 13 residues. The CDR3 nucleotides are TGCAGCGTTGAGGCCACCGATCCCTACGAGCAGTACTTC. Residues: CSVEATDPYEQYF.